What follows are 3 T cell receptor beta chains derived from one specimen sequenced in a study of T cells in Graves' hyperthyroidism and ophthalmopathy. There were TCR beta CDR3 regions amplified from RNA transcripts. Researchers ran a first-round RT-PCR on the TCR CDR3 using the HTBI primer set. MiXCR was run by TCRdb on the multiplex PCR reads, yielding one entry per CDR3 protein. The profile shows around 99,000 distinct CDR3 sequences, 15% to 20% of them singletons. The sample comprised blood. Receptors originate from a woman aged 45-59 years with Graves' hyperthyroidism.

The table lists this clonotype with many counts. The chain couples TRBV7-2 to TRBJ2-3; D unclear. The CDR3 is made up of 14 amino acids. The V end lost 0 bases, the J end lost 2 bases, and 6 bases lay between the germline ends. Germline CDR1 reads SGHTA; CDR2 reads FQGNSA. The CDR3 nucleotides are TGTGCCAGCAGCTTAGCGGCAGTCACAGATACGCAGTATTTT. Encoded protein: CASSLAAVTDTQYF.

This clonotype was recorded many times. This chain links TRBV7-9 with TRBJ2-5, with D perhaps being TRBD1 or TRBD2 (5 bases each). Germline loops: CDR1 SEHNR, CDR2 FQNEAQ (reference sequence). CDR3 length equals 14 residues. V lost 2 bases to trimming and J lost 5 bases, with 12 bases between them. The chain's CDR3 is CASSLFLAGETQYF. The DNA for the CDR3 is TGTGCCAGCAGCTTATTCCTAGCAGGGGAGACCCAGTACTTC.

This clonotype was counted many times. The CDR3 spells CASSEGGLSGVNEQFF. The CDR3 DNA reads TGCGCCAGCAGCGAGGGGGGGCTTAGCGGGGTGAATGAGCAGTTCTTC. V is TRBV5-1 and J is TRBJ2-1, with 8 bases fitting TRBD2. Losses at the gene ends were 4 bases for V and 7 bases for J; bases not matched to a gene: 13. CDR1 is SGHRS, CDR2 YFSETQ, per germline. The length of the CDR3 is 16 residues. The whole variable domain, filled in from reference TRBV5-1 and TRBJ2-1, reads KAGVTQTPRYLIKTRGQQVTLSCSPISGHRSVSWYQQTPGQGLQFLFEYFSETQRNKGNFPGRFSGRQFSNSRSEMNVSTLELGDSALYLCASSEGGLSGVNEQFFGPGTRLTVL.